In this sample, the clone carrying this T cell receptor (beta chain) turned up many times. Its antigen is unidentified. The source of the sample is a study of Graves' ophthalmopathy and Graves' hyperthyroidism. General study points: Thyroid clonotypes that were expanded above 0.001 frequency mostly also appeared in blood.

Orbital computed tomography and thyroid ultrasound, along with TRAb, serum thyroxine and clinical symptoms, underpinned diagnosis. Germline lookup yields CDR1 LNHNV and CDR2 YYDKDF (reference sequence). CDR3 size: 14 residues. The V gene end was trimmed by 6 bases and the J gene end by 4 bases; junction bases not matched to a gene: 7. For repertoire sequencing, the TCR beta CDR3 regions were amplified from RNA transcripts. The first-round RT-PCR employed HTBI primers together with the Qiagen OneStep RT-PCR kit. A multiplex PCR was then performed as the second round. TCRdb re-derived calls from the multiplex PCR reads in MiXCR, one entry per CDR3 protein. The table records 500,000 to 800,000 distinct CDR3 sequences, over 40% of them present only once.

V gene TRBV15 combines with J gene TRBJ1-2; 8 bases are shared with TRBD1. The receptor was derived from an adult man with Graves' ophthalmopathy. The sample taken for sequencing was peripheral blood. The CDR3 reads CATRGQGDSYGYTF. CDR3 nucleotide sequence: TGTGCCACCAGAGGACAGGGTGATTCCTATGGCTACACCTTC.